This is a list of T cell receptor beta chains from one sample in a study of blood T cell repertoires in COVID-19. Sequenced by immunoSEQ multiplex PCR; TCRdb stores in-frame clones only, minus some. The sample has about 45,000 clones, about nine tenths seen once; the top ten hold about 0.4%. The sequenced material came from peripheral blood. The receptors shown here come from a human donor in a cohort sampled during active COVID-19. Both conserved end residues are part of each CDR3. A D gene is named only where the DNA matches it firmly. For some rows the clone size is stated as once, few or many, or as a class when expanded; others skip it.

cdr3_nt cdr3_aa j_call v_call cdr3_length d_call clone_size
TGTGCCAGTAGTATTGGGGGGAACCCCTACGAGCAGTACTTC CASSIGGNPYEQYF TRBJ2-7 TRBV19 14 - -
TGTGCCAGTAACCAGCCGGGGGATGGCTACACCTTC CASNQPGDGYTF TRBJ1-2 TRBV19 12 - -
TGTGCCAGCAGCCCCCCCCCGGACATCAATGAAAAACTGTTTTTT CASSPPPDINEKLFF TRBJ1-4 TRBV7-8 15 - -
TGTGCCAGCAGCTTAAATGGGCAGGGGTTGGCCTATGGCTACACCTTC CASSLNGQGLAYGYTF TRBJ1-2 TRBV5-6 16 - -
TGTGCCAGCAGTGAATGGGGGGGGCAGCCCCAGCATTTT CASSEWGGQPQHF TRBJ1-5 TRBV6-1 13 - few
TGTGCCAGTAGTATCGGTCAGGGGGGCCGCAATCAGCCCCAGCATTTT CASSIGQGGRNQPQHF TRBJ1-5 TRBV19 16 TRBD1 -
TGTGCCAGCAGCTTAGTTGGGACAGGGGTTCGAGGCACTGAAGCTTTCTTT CASSLVGTGVRGTEAFF TRBJ1-1 TRBV7-2 17 TRBD1 -
TGTGCCAGCAGCTTAGGTTGGCAGGGGGATGGCTACACCTTC CASSLGWQGDGYTF TRBJ1-2 TRBV7-2 14 TRBD1 -
TGCGCCAGCAGCCAAGATCCGGACAGGGGTTTGCAGCCCCAGCATTTT CASSQDPDRGLQPQHF TRBJ1-5 TRBV4-1 16 TRBD1 -
TGTGCCAGCAGCTTGGCTGGACAGGGGAACTATGGCTACACCTTC CASSLAGQGNYGYTF TRBJ1-2 TRBV5-6 15 TRBD1 -
TGTGCCAGCAGCCGTAGAGGGACAGGGGGCGACGAGCAGTACTTC CASSRRGTGGDEQYF TRBJ2-7 TRBV9 15 TRBD1 -
TGTGCCAGCAGTTTATTCCCGGGGATAGATTCACCCCTCCACTTT CASSLFPGIDSPLHF TRBJ1-6 TRBV27 15 - -
TGTGCCAGCAGCCAATTAAATCCCCCGGTGAAAGCTTTCTTT CASSQLNPPVKAFF TRBJ1-1 TRBV16 14 - -
TGTGCCAGCTCACCAGGGGACAGGGATTTATACTATGGCTACACCTTC CASSPGDRDLYYGYTF TRBJ1-2 TRBV18 16 TRBD1 -
TGTGCCATCAGTGAGTCTAAAGGGACAGGGGGCTCCTACGAGCAGTACTTC CAISESKGTGGSYEQYF TRBJ2-7 TRBV10-3 17 TRBD1 -
TGTGCCAGCAGCTCACCCGGGGGGCAGGACCGAACCTATGGCTACACCTTC CASSSPGGQDRTYGYTF TRBJ1-2 TRBV7-2 17 - -
TGTGCCAGCAGTTTAGTCTACCCGGGACAGGTGACCTACGAGCAGTACTTC CASSLVYPGQVTYEQYF TRBJ2-7 TRBV7-9 17 TRBD1 few
TGTGCCAGCAGCCAACACGGGACAGTGATAAATCAGCCCCAGCATTTT CASSQHGTVINQPQHF TRBJ1-5 TRBV5-5 16 TRBD1 -
TGTGCCAGCAGTCCACAGGGCAATGAGCAGTTCTTC CASSPQGNEQFF TRBJ2-1 TRBV11-2 12 - -